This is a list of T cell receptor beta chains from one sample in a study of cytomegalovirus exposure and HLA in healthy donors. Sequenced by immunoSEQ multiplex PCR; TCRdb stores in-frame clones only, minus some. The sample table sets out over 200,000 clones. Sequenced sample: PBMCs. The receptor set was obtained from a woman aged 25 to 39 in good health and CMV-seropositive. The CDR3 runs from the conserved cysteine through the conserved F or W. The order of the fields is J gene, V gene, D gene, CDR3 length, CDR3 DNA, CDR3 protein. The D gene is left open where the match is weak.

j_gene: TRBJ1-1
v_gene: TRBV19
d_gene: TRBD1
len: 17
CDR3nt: TGTGCCAGTAGCCCCCGTTTTAGACAGGGAAAGGTAACTGAAGCTTTCTTT
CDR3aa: CASSPRFRQGKVTEAFF

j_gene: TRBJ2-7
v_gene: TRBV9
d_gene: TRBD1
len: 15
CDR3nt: TGTGCCAGCAGCGCCTCCGGGACAGCCTCCTACGAGCAGTACTTC
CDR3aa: CASSASGTASYEQYF

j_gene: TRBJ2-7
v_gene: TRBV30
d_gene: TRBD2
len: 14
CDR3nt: TGTGCCTGGAGGGCGGGCGGGAGTCCCTACGAGCAGTACTTC
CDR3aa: CAWRAGGSPYEQYF

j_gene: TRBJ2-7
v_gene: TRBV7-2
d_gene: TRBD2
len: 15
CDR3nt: TGTGCCAGCAGCTTATGGACTAGCGTTGCCTACGAGCAGTACTTC
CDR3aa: CASSLWTSVAYEQYF

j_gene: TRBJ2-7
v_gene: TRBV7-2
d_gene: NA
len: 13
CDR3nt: TGTGCCAGCCAGTCGGACAGACTTTACGAGCAGTACTTC
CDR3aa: CASQSDRLYEQYF

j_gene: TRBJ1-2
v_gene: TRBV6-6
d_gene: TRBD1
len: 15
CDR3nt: TGTGCCAGCGAGGGGCCGGTCACAGGGGGCCGGGGCTACACCTTC
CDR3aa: CASEGPVTGGRGYTF

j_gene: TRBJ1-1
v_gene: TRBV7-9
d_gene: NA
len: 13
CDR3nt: TGTGCCAGCAGCGAAACACGGGGCACTGAAGCTTTCTTT
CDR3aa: CASSETRGTEAFF

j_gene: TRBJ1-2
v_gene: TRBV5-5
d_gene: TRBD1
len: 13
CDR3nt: TGTGCCAGCAGCAGGGACAGGACCTATGGCTACACCTTC
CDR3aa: CASSRDRTYGYTF

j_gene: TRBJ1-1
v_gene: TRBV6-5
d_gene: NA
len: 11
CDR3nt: TGTGCCAGCAGACGGGACACTGAAGCTTTCTTT
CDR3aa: CASRRDTEAFF

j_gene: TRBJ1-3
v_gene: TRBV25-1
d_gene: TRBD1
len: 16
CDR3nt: TGTGCCAGCAGTGATACAGGGGGCGCACCTGGAAACACCATATATTTT
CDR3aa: CASSDTGGAPGNTIYF

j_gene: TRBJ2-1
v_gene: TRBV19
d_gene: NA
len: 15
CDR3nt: TGTGCCAGTAGTATACTGCGACCAGGCTACAATGAGCAGTTCTTC
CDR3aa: CASSILRPGYNEQFF

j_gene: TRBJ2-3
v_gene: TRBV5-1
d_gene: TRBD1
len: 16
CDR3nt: TGCGCCAGCAGCTTGAATAGTAGGACAGGGAGCCATACGCAGTATTTT
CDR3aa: CASSLNSRTGSHTQYF

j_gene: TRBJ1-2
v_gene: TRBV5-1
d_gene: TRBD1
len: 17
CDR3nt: TGCGCCAGCAGCCTCGAAACCGGGACAGGGGCCAACTATGGCTACACCTTC
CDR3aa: CASSLETGTGANYGYTF

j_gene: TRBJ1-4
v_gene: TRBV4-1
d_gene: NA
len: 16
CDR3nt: TGCGCCAGCAGCCAAGATGGGCAGGGTATTAATGAAAAACTGTTTTTT
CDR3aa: CASSQDGQGINEKLFF

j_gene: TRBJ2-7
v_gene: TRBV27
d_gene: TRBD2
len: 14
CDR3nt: TGTGCCAGCAGTCCTAGCGGGAACCCCTACGAGCAGTACTTC
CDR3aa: CASSPSGNPYEQYF

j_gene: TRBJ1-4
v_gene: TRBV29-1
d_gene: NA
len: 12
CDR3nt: TGCAGCGCCTTGGGGGGGGATGAAAAACTGTTTTTT
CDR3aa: CSALGGDEKLFF

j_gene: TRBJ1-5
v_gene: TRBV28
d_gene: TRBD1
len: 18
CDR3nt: TGTGCCAGCAGTCTTCGGGACGCTCGACAGGGGGGTGGTCAGCCCCAGCATTTT
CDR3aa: CASSLRDARQGGGQPQHF

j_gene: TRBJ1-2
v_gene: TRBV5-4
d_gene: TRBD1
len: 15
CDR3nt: TGTGCCAGCAGCTTGGCCACCGGGACAGGGCTGGGCTACACCTTC
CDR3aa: CASSLATGTGLGYTF

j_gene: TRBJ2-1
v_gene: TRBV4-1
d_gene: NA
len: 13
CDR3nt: TGCGCCAGCAGCCAAGCGATAGACAATGAGCAGTTCTTC
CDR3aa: CASSQAIDNEQFF

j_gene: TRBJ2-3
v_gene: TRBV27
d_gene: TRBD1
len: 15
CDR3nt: TGTGCCAGCAGTTTGGCAGGACAGGGGACATATACGCAGTATTTT
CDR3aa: CASSLAGQGTYTQYF

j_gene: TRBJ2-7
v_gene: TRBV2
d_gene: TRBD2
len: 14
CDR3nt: TGTGCCAGCCTCCTGCGGGGGGCCTCTAGGGAGCAGTACTTC
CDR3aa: CASLLRGASREQYF

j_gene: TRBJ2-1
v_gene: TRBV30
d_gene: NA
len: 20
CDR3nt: TGTGCCTGGCAAAAAAAGTGGAGGGACCCTCGCTTGGAAGCTAACAATGAGCAGTTCTTC
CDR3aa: CAWQKKWRDPRLEANNEQFF

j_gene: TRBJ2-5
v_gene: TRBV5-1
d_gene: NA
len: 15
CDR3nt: TGCGCCAGCAGCTTCGGCGTAAGGACATGGGAGACCCAGTACTTC
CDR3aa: CASSFGVRTWETQYF

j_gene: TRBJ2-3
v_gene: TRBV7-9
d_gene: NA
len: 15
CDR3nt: TGTGCCAGCAGCTTAGGACAGGCCTTGGGTGATACGCAGTATTTT
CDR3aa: CASSLGQALGDTQYF

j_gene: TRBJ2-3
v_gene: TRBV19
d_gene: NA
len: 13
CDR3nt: TGTGCCAGTAGCCTCCGGGACACAGATACGCAGTATTTT
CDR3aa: CASSLRDTDTQYF

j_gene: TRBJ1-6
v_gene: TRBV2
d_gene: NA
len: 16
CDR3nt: TGTGCCAGCAGAGGTAGATGGGGGCTCGATAATTCACCCCTCCACTTT
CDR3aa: CASRGRWGLDNSPLHF

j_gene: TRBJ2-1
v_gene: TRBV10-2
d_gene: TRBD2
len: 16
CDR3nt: TGCGCCAGCAGCGGACACCTGTCGGGGGGGCACAATGGGCAGTTCTTC
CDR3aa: CASSGHLSGGHNGQFF

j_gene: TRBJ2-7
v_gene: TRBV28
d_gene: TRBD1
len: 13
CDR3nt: TGTGCCAGCAGTTTTGACAGGGCCTACGAGCAGTACTTC
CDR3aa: CASSFDRAYEQYF

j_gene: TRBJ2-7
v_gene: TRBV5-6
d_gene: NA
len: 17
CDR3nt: TGTGCCAGCAGCTTCTACTTCGGGGAGTATGAAACCTACGAGCAGTACTTC
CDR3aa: CASSFYFGEYETYEQYF

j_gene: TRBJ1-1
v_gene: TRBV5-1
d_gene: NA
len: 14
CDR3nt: TGCGCCAGCAGCCTGGACAGTATGAACACTGAAGCTTTCTTT
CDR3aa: CASSLDSMNTEAFF

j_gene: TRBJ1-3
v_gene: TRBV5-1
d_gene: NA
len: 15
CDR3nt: TGCGCCAGCAGCTTGGGAGACAGCTCTGGAAACACCATATATTTT
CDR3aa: CASSLGDSSGNTIYF

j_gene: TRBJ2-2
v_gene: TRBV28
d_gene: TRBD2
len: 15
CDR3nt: TGTGCCAGCAGTTTGTTGGGGAGGGACACCGGGGAGCTGTTTTTT
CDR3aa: CASSLLGRDTGELFF

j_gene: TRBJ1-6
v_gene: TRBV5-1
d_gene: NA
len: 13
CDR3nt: TGCGCCAGCAGCTTCGGGGGAAGCTCACCCCTCCACTTT
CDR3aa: CASSFGGSSPLHF

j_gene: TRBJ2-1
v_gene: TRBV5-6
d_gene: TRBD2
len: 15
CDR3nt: TGTGCCAGCAGCTTGGGACTAGCGGGGTCTAATGAGCAGTTCTTC
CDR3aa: CASSLGLAGSNEQFF

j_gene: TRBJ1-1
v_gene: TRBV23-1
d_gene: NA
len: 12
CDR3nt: TGCGCCAGCAGTCATTGGGGAGCTGAAGCTTTCTTT
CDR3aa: CASSHWGAEAFF

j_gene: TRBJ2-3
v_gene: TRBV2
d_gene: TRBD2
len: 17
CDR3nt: TGTGCCAGCAGTCCGGGACTAGCGGGTACAGGGAGGGATACGCAGTATTTT
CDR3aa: CASSPGLAGTGRDTQYF

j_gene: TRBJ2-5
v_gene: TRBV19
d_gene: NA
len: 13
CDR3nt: TGTGCCAGTAGTACGGGGGAGCTAGAGACCCAGTACTTC
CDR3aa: CASSTGELETQYF

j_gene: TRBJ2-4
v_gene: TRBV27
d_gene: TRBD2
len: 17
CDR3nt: TGTGCCAGCAGCCACCGACTAGCGGGAGGGCCCCGGAGCATTCAGTACTTC
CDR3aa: CASSHRLAGGPRSIQYF

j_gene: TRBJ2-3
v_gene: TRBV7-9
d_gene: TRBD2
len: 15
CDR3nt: TGTGCCAGCAGCCTCGGGACTAGCGGAACAGATACGCAGTATTTT
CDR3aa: CASSLGTSGTDTQYF

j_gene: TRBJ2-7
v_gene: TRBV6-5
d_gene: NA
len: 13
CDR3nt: TGTGCCAGCGTCGACCTAGCCGACTACGAGCAGTACTTC
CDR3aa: CASVDLADYEQYF

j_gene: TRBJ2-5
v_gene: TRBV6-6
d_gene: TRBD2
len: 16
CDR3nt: TGTGCCAGCAGTACACCCGGGACTAGCGGGTTGGAGACCCAGTACTTC
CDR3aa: CASSTPGTSGLETQYF